This T cell receptor beta chain was obtained from a study of blood T cell repertoires in COVID-19. CDR1 and CDR2 (germline): SGHTA, FQGNSA. The CDR3 runs to 15 residues. V lost 5 bases to trimming and J lost 2 bases, with 16 bases between them. Repertoires were generated with immunoSEQ multiplex PCR, while TCRdb's copy carries only in-frame clones and drops some. This sample has more than 70,000 clones, with approximately 88% found just once. The chain recombines TRBV7-2 with TRBJ2-7; a possible D gene is TRBD1 (6 bases). Sequenced material: peripheral blood. The origin of this receptor is a man aged 50 to 60 with active COVID-19. CDR3: CASSLGQTTTYEQYF. CDR3 bases: TGTGCCAGCAGCCTCGGACAGACCACAACCTACGAGCAGTACTTC.